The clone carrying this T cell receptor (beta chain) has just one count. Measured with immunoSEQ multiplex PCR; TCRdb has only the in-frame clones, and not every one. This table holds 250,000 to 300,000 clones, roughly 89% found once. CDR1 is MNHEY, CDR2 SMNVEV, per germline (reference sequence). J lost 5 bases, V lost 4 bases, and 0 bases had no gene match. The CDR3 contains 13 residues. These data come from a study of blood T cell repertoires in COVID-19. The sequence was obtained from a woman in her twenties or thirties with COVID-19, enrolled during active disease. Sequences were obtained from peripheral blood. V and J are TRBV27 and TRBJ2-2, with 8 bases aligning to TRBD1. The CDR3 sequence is CASSWTGTGELFF. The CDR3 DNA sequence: TGTGCCAGCAGTTGGACAGGGACCGGGGAGCTGTTTTTT.